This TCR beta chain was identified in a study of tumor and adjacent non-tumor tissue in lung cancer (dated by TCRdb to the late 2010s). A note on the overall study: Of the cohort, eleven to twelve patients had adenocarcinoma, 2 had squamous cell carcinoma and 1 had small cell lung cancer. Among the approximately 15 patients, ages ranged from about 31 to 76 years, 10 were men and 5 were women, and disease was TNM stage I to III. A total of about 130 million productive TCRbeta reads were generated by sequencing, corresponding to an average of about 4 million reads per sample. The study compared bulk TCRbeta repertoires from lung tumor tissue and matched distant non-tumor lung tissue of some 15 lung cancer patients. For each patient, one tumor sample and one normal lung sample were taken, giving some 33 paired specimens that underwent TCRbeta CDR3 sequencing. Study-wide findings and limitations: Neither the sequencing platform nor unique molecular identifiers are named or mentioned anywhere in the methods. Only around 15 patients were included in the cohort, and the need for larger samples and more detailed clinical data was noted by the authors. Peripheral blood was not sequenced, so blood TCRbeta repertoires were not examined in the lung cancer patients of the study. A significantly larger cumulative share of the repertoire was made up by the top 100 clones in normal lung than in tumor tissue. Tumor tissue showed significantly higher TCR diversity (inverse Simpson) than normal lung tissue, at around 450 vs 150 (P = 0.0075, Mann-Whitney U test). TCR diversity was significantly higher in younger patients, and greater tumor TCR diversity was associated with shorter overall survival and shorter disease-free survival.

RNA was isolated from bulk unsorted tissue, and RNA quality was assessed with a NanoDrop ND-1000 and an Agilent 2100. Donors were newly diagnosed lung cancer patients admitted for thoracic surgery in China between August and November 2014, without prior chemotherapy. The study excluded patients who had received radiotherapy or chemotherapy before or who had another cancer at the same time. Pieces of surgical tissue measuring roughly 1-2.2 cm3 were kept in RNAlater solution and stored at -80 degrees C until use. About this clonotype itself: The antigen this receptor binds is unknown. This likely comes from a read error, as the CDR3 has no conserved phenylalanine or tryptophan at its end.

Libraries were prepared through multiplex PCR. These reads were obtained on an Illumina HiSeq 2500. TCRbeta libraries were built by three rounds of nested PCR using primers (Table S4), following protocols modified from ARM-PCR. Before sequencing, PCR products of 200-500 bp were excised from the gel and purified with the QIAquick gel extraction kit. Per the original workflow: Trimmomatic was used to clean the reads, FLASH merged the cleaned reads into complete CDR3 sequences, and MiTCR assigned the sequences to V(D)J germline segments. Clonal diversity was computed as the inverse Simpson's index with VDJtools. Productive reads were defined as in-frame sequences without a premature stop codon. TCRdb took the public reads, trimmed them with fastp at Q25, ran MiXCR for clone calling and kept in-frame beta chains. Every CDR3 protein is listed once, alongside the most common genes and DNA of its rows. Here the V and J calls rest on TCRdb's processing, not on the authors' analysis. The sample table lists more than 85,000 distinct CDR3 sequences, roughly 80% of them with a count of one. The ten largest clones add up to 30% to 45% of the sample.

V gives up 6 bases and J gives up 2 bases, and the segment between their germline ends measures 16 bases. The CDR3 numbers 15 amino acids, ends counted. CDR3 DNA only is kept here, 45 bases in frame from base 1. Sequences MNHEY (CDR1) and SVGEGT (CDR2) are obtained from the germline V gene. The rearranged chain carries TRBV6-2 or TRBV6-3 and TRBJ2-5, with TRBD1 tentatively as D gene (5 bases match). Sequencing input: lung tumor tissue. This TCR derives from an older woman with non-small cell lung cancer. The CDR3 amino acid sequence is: CASSQIDRHQETQYI. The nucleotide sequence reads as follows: TGTGCCAGCAGCCAGATCGACAGACATCAAGAGACCCAGTACATC.